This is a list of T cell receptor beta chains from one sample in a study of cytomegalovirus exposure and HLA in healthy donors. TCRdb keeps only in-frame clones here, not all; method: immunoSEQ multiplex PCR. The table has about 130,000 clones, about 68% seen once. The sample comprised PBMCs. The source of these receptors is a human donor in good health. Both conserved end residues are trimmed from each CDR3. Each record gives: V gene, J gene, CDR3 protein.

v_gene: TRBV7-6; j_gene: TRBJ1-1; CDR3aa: ASSLRGTEAF
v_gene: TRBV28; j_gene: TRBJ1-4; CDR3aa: ATRTGLDEKLF
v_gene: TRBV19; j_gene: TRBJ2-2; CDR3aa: ASSTPGQGVSGDTGELF
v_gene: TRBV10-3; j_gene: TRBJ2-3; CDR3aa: AISPIVAGGPTDTQY
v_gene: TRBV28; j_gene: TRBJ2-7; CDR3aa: ASSPPGTGVSYEQY
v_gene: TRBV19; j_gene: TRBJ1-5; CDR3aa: ASSGTGYPPQH
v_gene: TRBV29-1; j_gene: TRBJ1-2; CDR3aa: SVVFPGGLAGYT
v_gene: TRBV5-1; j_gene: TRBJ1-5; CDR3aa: ANSTGTGGNQPQH
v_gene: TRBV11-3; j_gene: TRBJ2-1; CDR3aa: ASSLMRFSAYNEQF
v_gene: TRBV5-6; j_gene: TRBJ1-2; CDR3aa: ASSNVGVNGYT
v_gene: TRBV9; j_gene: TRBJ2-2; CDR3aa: ASSKRTSENTGELF
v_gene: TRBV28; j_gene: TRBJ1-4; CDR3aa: ASSFTGQGPNEKLF
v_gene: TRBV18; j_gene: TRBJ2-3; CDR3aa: ASSRRQGKNTDTQY
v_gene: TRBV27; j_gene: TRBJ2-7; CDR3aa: ASSFKGQGSYEQY
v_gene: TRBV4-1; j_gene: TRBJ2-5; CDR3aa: ASSQAPPRDYQGEQY
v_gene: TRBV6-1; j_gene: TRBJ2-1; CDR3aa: ASMTGSPDNEQF